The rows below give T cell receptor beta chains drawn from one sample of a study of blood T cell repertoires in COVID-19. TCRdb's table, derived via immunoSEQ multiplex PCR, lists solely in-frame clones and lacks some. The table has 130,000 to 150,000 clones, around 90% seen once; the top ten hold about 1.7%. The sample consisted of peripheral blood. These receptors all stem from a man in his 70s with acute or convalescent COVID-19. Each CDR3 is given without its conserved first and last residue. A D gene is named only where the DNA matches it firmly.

ASSPQGVEAF,TRBV3-1/TRBV3-2,-
ASSLVGAPLGELF,TRBV11-2,-
ASGRDINQPQH,TRBV12-5,-
ATAGGAGDGNEQF,TRBV24-1,TRBD2
ATSRGVGDGYT,TRBV15,-
ASSHTPGQGSSGANVLT,TRBV3-1/TRBV3-2,TRBD1
ASSLDTANDEQY,TRBV5-1,-
ASSLVYGYQETQY,TRBV11-2,-
ASSRRETNEKLF,TRBV6-5,-
ASSTRTSGSLYNEQF,TRBV19,TRBD2
ASSQAGGLLSNQPQH,TRBV4-1,-
ATASDRFSGNTIY,TRBV19,TRBD1
ATRDRDYNSPLH,TRBV5-1,TRBD1
ASSLSGQPQH,TRBV11-2,-
ASSLGQGQGANEQF,TRBV7-7,TRBD1
ASSLGTPGVSGYT,TRBV6-5,-
ASSPGTEAKGGPQH,TRBV6-6,TRBD1
ASSRPDRADTEAF,TRBV4-1,TRBD1
ASSLWRGQGFSNTGELF,TRBV5-1,TRBD1
ASRGQGAAGYT,TRBV19,TRBD1
ASSLGQVESPLH,TRBV5-1,-
ASSSGAGEEAF,TRBV28,-
ASSQELGTRRDTQY,TRBV3-1/TRBV3-2,TRBD2
ASSLPGQRNYEQY,TRBV19,TRBD1
ASSRGGGSGYT,TRBV6-5,-
ASSAFGQETQY,TRBV2,-
ASKSHNSGWGGYT,TRBV6-5,-
ASSSGTGHTEAF,TRBV11-2,TRBD1
ASSLTGDRVSAEAF,TRBV7-3,TRBD1
ATSDPGQGDNEQF,TRBV24-1,TRBD1
ASSPGLAGAQETQY,TRBV7-6,TRBD2
ASSFGQSGDTIY,TRBV11-2,-
ASSSIFGRDTQY,TRBV7-2,-
SASPGQGDSPLH,TRBV20-1,TRBD1
ASSRDRGDTGELF,TRBV27,TRBD1
ASSTGVMTEAF,TRBV28,TRBD1
ASSYPGTGDEQY,TRBV6-5,TRBD1
ASSPGTGEEKLF,TRBV18,TRBD1
ASSPSGANEKLF,TRBV19,-
AWSDRDSPLH,TRBV30,-
SAGDTTQY,TRBV29-1,-
ASSQEVPRTQY,TRBV3-1/TRBV3-2,-
ASSLQGASYGYT,TRBV5-1,TRBD1
ASSLTGGNTEAF,TRBV5-1,TRBD1
ASSELQGGRETQY,TRBV19,-
ASSQGLSNQPQH,TRBV3-1/TRBV3-2,-
ASSRKGSNEKLF,TRBV5-1,-
ASSPVEGARTEAF,TRBV18,TRBD1